These 26 T cell receptor beta chains were sequenced from one sample in a study of cytomegalovirus exposure and HLA in healthy donors. Primers included in the PCR were 60 Vbeta and 13 Jbeta primers. Produced via immunoSEQ multiplex PCR; TCRdb's table is partial and in-frame only. Here the sample table reports some 72,000 clones. The material sequenced was PBMCs. Receptors were obtained from a boy younger than 18 in good health and CMV-seronegative.

This rearrangement joins TRBV19 to TRBJ1-2; TRBD1 might be the D (6 bases). This CDR3 has 13 amino acids. The V end was cut by 1 base, the J end by 3 bases, with 6 bases between. Looked up from germline, CDR1 is LNHDA and CDR2 is SQIVND (reference sequence). DNA of the CDR3: TGTGCCAGTAGTATAGCAGGGGACTATGGCTACACCTTC. Amino acid sequence: CASSIAGDYGYTF.

This chain joins TRBV19 and TRBJ2-5, with TRBD2 as a possible D gene (5 bases). Deletions cut 5 bases from V and 5 bases from J, with 18 bases between. The CDR3 has 15 residues. In germline, CDR1 is LNHDA, CDR2 SQIVND (reference sequence). CDR3 amino acids: CASSESRLTGETQYF. As DNA, the CDR3 is TGTGCCAGTAGTGAATCTAGACTAACCGGGGAGACCCAGTACTTC.

The chain links TRBV19 to TRBJ2-5, with no clear D. V was trimmed by 3 bases and J by 4 bases, leaving 6 bases between them. The CDR3 extends over 12 amino acids. The germline CDR1 and CDR2 sequences are LNHDA and SQIVND (reference sequence). CDR3 amino acids: CASSIPGETQYF. The CDR3 DNA reads TGTGCCAGTAGTATCCCCGGAGAGACCCAGTACTTC. Combining the CDR3 with reference TRBV19 and TRBJ2-5 gives the whole variable domain DGGITQSPKYLFRKEGQNVTLSCEQNLNHDAMYWYRQDPGQGLRLIYYSQIVNDFQKGDIAEGYSVSREKKESFPLTVTSAQKNPTAFYLCASSIPGETQYFGPGTRLLVL.

This chain links TRBV5-1 with TRBJ2-5; tentative D call: TRBD2 (7 bases). The CDR3 is made up of 14 amino acids. Germline V CDR1 and CDR2: SGHRS, YFSETQ. V lost 1 base and J lost 4, with 11 bases in between. CDR3 coding DNA: TGCGCCAGCAGCTTGTGGGGGGGCCGAGAGACCCAGTACTTC. As protein: CASSLWGGRETQYF.

The chain combines TRBV10-3 with TRBJ2-1, with D perhaps matching TRBD2 (6 bases). Germline CDR1 reads ENHRY; CDR2 reads SYGVKD. CDR3 length: 14 amino acids. The V and J ends lost 2 bases and 9 bases respectively, with 14 bases between them. The CDR3 sequence is CAISERDLASEQFF. In DNA, the CDR3 is TGTGCCATCAGTGAGCGGGACTTAGCGTCTGAGCAGTTCTTC.

The V gene is TRBV6-1, the J gene TRBJ1-1; D is uncertain. V was trimmed by 7 bases and J by 1 base, leaving 16 bases between them. Germline V gene data show CDR1 as MNHNS and CDR2 as SASEGT. This CDR3 region has 15 residues. CDR3 nucleotides: TGTGCCAGCAACCTCAGGTCCGTTGGGAACACTGAAGCTTTCTTT. Amino acid sequence: CASNLRSVGNTEAFF.

V and J are TRBV30 and TRBJ2-2; 9 positions match TRBD1. Per germline, CDR1 GTSNPN and CDR2 SVGIG (reference sequence). Germline trimming cut 5 bases from V and 7 bases from J; bases unmatched to any gene: 5. The CDR3 extends over 13 amino acids. As DNA, the CDR3 is TGTGCCTGGGGGGACAGGGCTGTCGGGGAGCTGTTTTTT. Its translation: CAWGDRAVGELFF.

The chain has TRBV13 and TRBJ2-7; possibly TRBD2 for D (6 bases). Germline values: CDR1 PRHDT, CDR2 FYEKMQ (reference sequence). The CDR3 length is 17 residues. The V end was cut by 0 bases, the J end by 4 bases, with 19 bases between. As DNA, the CDR3 is TGTGCCAGCAGCTTAGGAATTGGTAGCGGAAGTACTTACGAGCAGTACTTC. It is translated as CASSLGIGSGSTYEQYF.

The chain combines TRBV11-1 with TRBJ2-7, with D possibly TRBD1 on 5 matching bases. The CDR3 sequence is 15 residues long. The V end lost 6 bases, the J end lost 5 bases, and 20 bases lay between the germline ends. Germline V lookup: CDR1 SGHAT, CDR2 FQDESV (reference sequence). CDR3: CASSGLGLRGNEQYF. Written as DNA, the CDR3 is TGTGCCAGCAGTGGGCTGGGCCTAAGGGGAAACGAGCAGTACTTC. The whole variable domain, filled in from reference TRBV11-1 and TRBJ2-7, reads EAEVAQSPRYKITEKSQAVAFWCDPISGHATLYWYRQILGQGPELLVQFQDESVVDDSQLPKDRFSAERLKGVDSTLKIQPAELGDSAMYLCASSGLGLRGNEQYFGPGTRLTVT.

CDR3 region: CASSVSTGRMEKLFF. The CDR3 bases are TGTGCCAGCAGTGTGTCAACAGGTCGCATGGAAAAACTGTTTTTT. The V and J genes are TRBV6-1 and TRBJ1-4; D possibly corresponds to TRBD1 (5 bases). CDR3 length: 15 amino acids. The germline V and J ends were trimmed by 4 bases and 8 bases, with 17 bases remaining between them. CDR1 is MNHNS and CDR2 is SASEGT in the germline V gene.

About this clone itself: Mismatch with germline at one junction end may stem from a read error. V and J are TRBV5-6 and TRBJ1-1, with 7 bases identical to TRBD1. This CDR3 contains 16 residues. Germline CDR1 is SGHDT and CDR2 is YYEEEE. The CDR3 DNA sequence: TGTGCCAGCAGCCCTGGGACAGACCTTTTGAACACTGAAGATTTCTTT. Encoded protein: CASSPGTDLLNTEDFF.

The rearrangement joins TRBV30 to TRBJ2-5; D uncertain. Germline V gene lookup returns CDR1 GTSNPN and CDR2 SVGIG (reference sequence). The ends were cut back, 1 base at V and 5 bases at J, with 11 bases in the middle. The CDR3 is 13 residues long. The CDR3 region has the DNA TGTGCCTGGAGTGGGCGTCTCGGGGAGACCCAGTACTTC. Residues: CAWSGRLGETQYF.

The chain has TRBV4-1 and TRBJ2-7; 10 bases match TRBD2. The germline CDR1 and CDR2 sequences are MGHRA and YSYEKL. This CDR3 spans 19 amino acids. With V trimmed by 4 bases and J by 5 bases, 20 bases remained unmatched. The chain's CDR3 is CASSRGPAQGAGGPHEQYF. The CDR3 DNA reads TGCGCCAGCAGCCGCGGTCCGGCTCAGGGAGCGGGAGGGCCCCACGAGCAGTACTTC.

This chain joins TRBV15 and TRBJ2-7, with TRBD1 as a possible D gene (6 bases). With 4 bases removed from V and 2 bases from J, the gap between germline ends came to 12 bases. In germline, CDR1 is LNHNV, CDR2 YYDKDF (reference sequence). The CDR3 spans 14 residues. The CDR3 protein is CATSTRTDPYEQYF. The CDR3 DNA follows: TGTGCCACCAGCACGCGGACAGACCCCTACGAGCAGTACTTC.

The chain carries TRBV6-5 and TRBJ2-5; the match to TRBD2 covers 13 bases. With 0 bases clipped from V and 6 bases from J, the junction kept 4 bases outside the gene matches. The germline CDR1 and CDR2 sequences are MNHEY and SVGAGI. The CDR3 consists of 16 residues. CDR3 region: CASSYSRTSGRQTQYF. The CDR3 DNA reads TGTGCCAGCAGTTACTCAAGGACTAGCGGGAGACAGACCCAGTACTTC.

As concerns this clone: The junction and the germline gene differ at one end; a read error may be behind it. The V call is TRBV5-4, the J call TRBJ2-1; tentatively, D is TRBD1 (5 bases). This CDR3 contains 16 residues. CDR1 and CDR2 (germline): SGHNT, YYREEE (reference sequence). Written as DNA, the CDR3 is TGTGCCAGCAGCAAGGACACTCCTCGCTCCGACAATGAGCAGTTCTTC. As protein: CASSKDTPRSDNEQFF.

This CDR3 reads CASSWGQGIPQPQHF. The CDR3 bases are TGTGCCAGCAGTTGGGGACAGGGGATCCCTCAGCCCCAGCATTTT. J is TRBJ1-5 and V is TRBV28; TRBD1 matches at 10 bases. V lost 4 bases to trimming and J lost 6 bases; unmatched junction nucleotides: 6. The V gene's germline CDR1 is MDHEN and CDR2 SYDVKM. This CDR3 has 15 amino acids.

This chain connects TRBV5-1 to TRBJ2-5; D not certain. Germline values: CDR1 SGHRS, CDR2 YFSETQ. The V end was cut by 3 bases, the J end by 2 bases, with 5 bases between. The CDR3 contains 12 residues. DNA for the CDR3: TGCGCCAGCAGCTCTTCGCAAGAGACCCAGTACTTC. This translates into CASSSSQETQYF. The whole variable domain, filled in from reference TRBV5-1 and TRBJ2-5, reads KAGVTQTPRYLIKTRGQQVTLSCSPISGHRSVSWYQQTPGQGLQFLFEYFSETQRNKGNFPGRFSGRQFSNSRSEMNVSTLELGDSALYLCASSSSQETQYFGPGTRLLVL.

The chain uses TRBV9 and TRBJ2-3; 14 nucleotides agree with TRBD2. The CDR3 length is 18 residues. The J segment lost 6 bases and the V segment lost 4 bases, leaving 13 bases of the junction unmatched. Germline lookup yields CDR1 SGDLS and CDR2 YYNGEE. CDR3 sequence reads: CASSLTRPGLAGADTQYF. The DNA of the CDR3 is TGTGCCAGCAGCCTAACCCGACCGGGACTAGCGGGAGCCGATACGCAGTATTTT. Drawing the rest from reference TRBV9 and TRBJ2-3, the complete variable domain is DSGVTQTPKHLITATGQRVTLRCSPRSGDLSVYWYQQSLDQGLQFLIQYYNGEERAKGNILERFSAQQFPDLHSELNLSSLELGDSALYFCASSLTRPGLAGADTQYFGPGTRLTVL.

The V call is TRBV13, the J call TRBJ2-3; 13 nucleotides line up with TRBD2. The CDR3 is 17 residues long. Trimming took 4 bases from V and 0 from J; bases not matched to a gene: 4. Germline V gives CDR1 PRHDT, CDR2 FYEKMQ (reference sequence). CDR3 region: CASSWGLAGPSTDTQYF. The CDR3 nucleotides are TGTGCCAGCAGCTGGGGACTAGCGGGGCCTAGCACAGATACGCAGTATTTT.

The chain couples TRBV4-3 to TRBJ1-3; TRBD1 agrees at 8 bases. J gave up 0 bases and V 0 bases, and 7 bases lay outside the gene matches. The length of the CDR3 is 18 residues. Germline V gene lookup returns CDR1 LGHNA and CDR2 YSLEER. The CDR3 reads CASSQEKGQARSGNTIYF. In DNA form, the CDR3 reads TGCGCCAGCAGCCAAGAGAAGGGACAGGCTCGCTCTGGAAACACCATATATTTT.

J is TRBJ2-7 and V is TRBV30; 7 positions match TRBD1. With 1 base clipped from V and 3 bases from J, the junction kept 3 bases outside the gene matches. There are 13 residues in the CDR3. Germline-derived CDR1 and CDR2 are GTSNPN and SVGIG (reference sequence). CDR3 nucleotide sequence: TGTGCCTGGAGTGCGGGACAGTACTACGAGCAGTACTTC. Translated: CAWSAGQYYEQYF.

The chain links TRBV25-1 to TRBJ2-7, with 9 bases identical to TRBD1. With 7 bases clipped from V and 3 bases from J, the junction kept 7 bases outside the gene matches. Germline CDR1 MGHDK, CDR2 SYGVNS. CDR3 length: 14 amino acids. The CDR3: CASTPGTGFYEQYF. CDR3 bases: TGTGCCAGCACCCCGGGGACAGGGTTCTACGAGCAGTACTTC.

The chain employs TRBV13 and TRBJ2-1; TRBD1 matches at 11 bases. Unmatched junction bases numbered 8, after V lost 5 bases and J lost 5 bases. Germline loops: CDR1 PRHDT, CDR2 FYEKMQ (reference sequence). The CDR3 is 16 amino acids. The CDR3 sequence: CASSRRGTGGDNEQFF. The CDR3 DNA reads as TGTGCCAGCAGCCGGCGCGGGACAGGGGGAGACAATGAGCAGTTCTTC. Full variable domain (outside the CDR3, taken from reference TRBV13 and TRBJ2-1): AAGVIQSPRHLIKEKRETATLKCYPIPRHDTVYWYQQGPGQDPQFLISFYEKMQSDKGSIPDRFSAQQFSDYHSELNMSSLELGDSALYFCASSRRGTGGDNEQFFGPGTRLTVL.

The chain couples TRBV2 to TRBJ2-7; D might be TRBD1 (5 bases). CDR1 SNHLY and CDR2 FYNNEI come from the germline V gene. Trimming removed 0 bases at V and 7 bases at J, with 7 bases between. The CDR3 has 12 residues. The CDR3 nucleotides are TGTGCCAGCAGTGAAGCAGGGGTAGAGCAGTACTTC. Amino acid sequence: CASSEAGVEQYF.

The chain links TRBV29-1 to TRBJ2-7; 7 bases are a match to TRBD1. Germline lookup yields CDR1 SQVTM and CDR2 ANQGSEA. There are 15 residues in the CDR3. Unmatched junction bases numbered 5, after V lost 0 bases and J lost 0 bases. In nucleotides, the CDR3 is TGCAGCGTTGAAGATCAAAGGGACAGCTCCTACGAGCAGTACTTC. Amino acid sequence: CSVEDQRDSSYEQYF.